What follows are 30 T cell receptor beta chains derived from one specimen sequenced in a study of T cell repertoires in cytomegalovirus infection. These receptors have no identified antigens. TCRdb passed the reads through MiXCR, listing each CDR3 protein once. The repertoire holds some 940,000 distinct CDR3 sequences, 25% to 40% seen once, with 13% in the top ten. Sequencing used cultured CD8+ T cells from PBMCs, obtained from culture after CMV antigen stimulation. The origin of the receptors is a human donor in good health (CMV status not recorded). Some clones in this sample may be carry-over from other donors' samples.

The chain combines TRBV27 with TRBJ2-2; D gene unclear. The CDR3 has 17 amino acids. Trimming removed 0 bases at V and 0 bases at J, with 11 bases between. Germline V gene data show CDR1 as MNHEY and CDR2 as SMNVEV (reference sequence). This CDR3 is CASSLSAQLANTGELFF. The CDR3 DNA is TGTGCCAGCAGTTTATCGGCTCAGCTAGCGAACACCGGGGAGCTGTTTTTT.

This clonotype turned up a few times. CDR3 sequence: CASSERGNEAFF. The CDR3 bases are TGTGCCAGCAGTGAAAGGGGGAATGAAGCTTTCTTT. The V call is TRBV6-1, the J call TRBJ1-1; D is perhaps TRBD1 (6 bases). From germline, CDR1 is MNHNS and CDR2 SASEGT. Trimming left V 2 bases short and J 7 bases short, with 8 bases between. The CDR3 extends over 12 amino acids.

V gene TRBV7-6 combines with J gene TRBJ2-2, with a weak D call TRBD2 (6 bases). Trimming left V 1 base short and J 0 bases short, with 15 bases between. The CDR3 loop spans 18 amino acids. Per germline, CDR1 SGHVS and CDR2 FNYEAQ. The CDR3: CASSLDPGRLTNTGELFF. CDR3 DNA: TGTGCCAGCAGCTTAGACCCGGGGAGGCTTACGAACACCGGGGAGCTGTTTTTT.

V gene TRBV4-3 combines with J gene TRBJ2-1, with TRBD2 identical over 11 bases. CDR1 and CDR2 (germline): LGHNA, YSLEER. V lost 8 bases to trimming and J lost 7 bases; unmatched junction nucleotides: 10. The CDR3 consists of 15 residues. The CDR3 spells CASRNSGGAKNEQFF. The CDR3 DNA sequence: TGCGCCAGCCGGAATAGCGGGGGGGCAAAAAATGAGCAGTTCTTC.

V gene TRBV7-9 combines with J gene TRBJ2-1; no reliable D call. The CDR3 extends over 13 amino acids. Germline V CDR1 and CDR2: SEHNR, FQNEAQ (reference sequence). Trimming pared 2 bases from V and 7 bases from J, leaving 9 bases between. CDR3 DNA sequence: TGTGCCAGCAGCTTAACACCCGCGAATGAGCAGTTCTTC. This codes for CASSLTPANEQFF.

The table lists this clonotype with a few counts. This chain joins TRBV10-3 and TRBJ1-4, with unresolved D. The CDR3 has 14 residues. Germline values: CDR1 ENHRY, CDR2 SYGVKD. Trimming stripped 3 bases from V and 8 bases from J, with 13 bases between. CDR3 coding DNA: TGTGCCATCAGTGACGTGGGGTTAGGCGAAAAACTGTTTTTT. This sequence encodes CAISDVGLGEKLFF.

V usage is TRBV7-9 and J usage is TRBJ2-7, with 7 positions matching TRBD1. V shed 5 bases and J 3 bases; nucleotides not matched to a gene: 4. The CDR3 sequence is 13 residues long. The V gene's germline CDR1 is SEHNR and CDR2 FQNEAQ (reference sequence). The CDR3 sequence is CASSNRQGYEQYF. CDR3 in DNA: TGTGCCAGCAGCAACCGACAGGGCTACGAGCAGTACTTC.

The V call is TRBV7-9, the J call TRBJ2-6, with D possibly being TRBD1 or TRBD2 (5 bases each). Between the trimmed V and J ends, which lost 2 bases and 4 bases, there was a span of 18 bases. The CDR3 runs to 18 residues. Germline lookup yields CDR1 SEHNR and CDR2 FQNEAQ (reference sequence). CDR3 loop: CASSLITSGHLGANVLTF. In DNA form, the CDR3 reads TGTGCCAGCAGCTTAATTACTTCGGGGCATCTCGGGGCCAACGTCCTGACTTTC.

This chain uses TRBV3-1 with TRBJ2-6; D call uncertain. The germline gives CDR1 LGHDT, CDR2 YNNKEL (reference sequence). With 0 bases removed from V and 2 bases from J, the gap between germline ends came to 11 bases. The CDR3 sequence is 17 residues long. CDR3 nucleotides: TGTGCCAGCAGCCAAGAGGTTGCGGTTACTGGGGCCAACGTCCTGACTTTC. Translating gives CASSQEVAVTGANVLTF.

The chain links TRBV6-1 to TRBJ2-2, with TRBD2 identical over 10 bases. Unmatched junction bases numbered 8, after V lost 7 bases and J lost 0 bases. Germline CDR1 and CDR2: MNHNS and SASEGT. The CDR3 totals 17 residues. DNA of the CDR3: TGTGCCAGCATCCAGACTAGCGGGCCCGCGAACACCGGGGAGCTGTTTTTT. Encoded protein: CASIQTSGPANTGELFF.

This clonotype was observed at least ten times. The junction departs from germline at one end; a sequencing error may be responsible. The J gene is TRBJ1-3, the V gene TRBV7-2; D may be TRBD1 (5 bases). The CDR3 contains 15 residues. From germline, CDR1 is SGHTA and CDR2 FQGNSA. DNA for the CDR3: TGTGCCAGCACCTTAGATTGGGGGGCTGGAAACACCATATATTTT. Amino acid sequence: CASTLDWGAGNTIYF.

The chain employs TRBV12-3 or TRBV12-4 and TRBJ2-3; D is undetermined. V lost 7 bases, J lost 6 bases, and 17 bases lay in between. This CDR3 has 14 residues. CDR3 region: CASTLGTLSDTQYF. CDR3 in DNA: TGTGCCAGCACCCTTGGTACTCTGTCCGATACGCAGTATTTT.

This clonotype was counted only a few times. The chain joins TRBV12-3 or TRBV12-4 to TRBJ1-5; no clear D. The V gene lost 10 bases and the J gene lost 0 bases, with 7 bases spanning the gap. There are 12 residues in the CDR3. CDR3 loop: CATSYSNQPQHF. CDR3 DNA: TGTGCCACCAGCTATAGCAATCAGCCCCAGCATTTT.

This clonotype was seen repeatedly, ten times or more. The rearrangement joins TRBV19 to TRBJ2-2, with D perhaps TRBD1 (6 bases). With 6 bases removed from V and 3 bases from J, the gap between germline ends came to 11 bases. CDR1 LNHDA and CDR2 SQIVND come from the germline V gene (reference sequence). The length of the CDR3 is 14 residues. The CDR3 nucleotides are TGTGCCAGTAGGGGTAGGGGGTACACCGGGGAGCTGTTTTTT. Its translation: CASRGRGYTGELFF.

This clonotype occurred many times. The V and J genes are TRBV7-2 and TRBJ1-5; D unclear. Germline CDR1 reads SGHTA; CDR2 reads FQGNSA. This CDR3 spans 15 amino acids. Trimming pared 0 bases from V and 3 bases from J, leaving 9 bases between. The CDR3 loop is CASSLAGATNQPQHF. CDR3 nucleotide sequence: TGTGCCAGCAGCTTAGCGGGCGCTACCAATCAGCCCCAGCATTTT.

The chain recombines TRBV25-1 with TRBJ1-2, with a possible D match to TRBD1 (5 bases). The CDR3 totals 15 residues. The germline V gene has CDR1 MGHDK and CDR2 SYGVNS. V lost 6 bases and J lost 7, with 21 bases in between. In DNA, the CDR3 is TGTGCCAGCAGCGTCAAGGTGGGGGGAGTAGGTGGCTACACCTTC. Translation gives CASSVKVGGVGGYTF.

This rearrangement joins TRBV27 to TRBJ1-2, with TRBD1 matching 7 bases. This CDR3 spans 14 amino acids. Germline V lookup: CDR1 MNHEY, CDR2 SMNVEV (reference sequence). V shed 5 bases and J 8 bases; nucleotides not matched to a gene: 11. The CDR3 DNA sequence: TGTGCCAGCAGTCCTTTGACAGGGATCCTAGGCTACACCTTC. Translation gives CASSPLTGILGYTF.

This clonotype has only a few counts. The rearrangement uses TRBV6-5 and TRBJ1-3; TRBD1 matches 10 bases. There are 16 residues in the CDR3. Germline values: CDR1 MNHEY, CDR2 SVGAGI. The V gene end was trimmed by 0 bases and the J gene end by 4 bases; junction bases not matched to a gene: 3. The CDR3 protein is CASSYSGTGAGNTIYF. CDR3 in DNA: TGTGCCAGCAGTTACTCAGGGACAGGGGCCGGAAACACCATATATTTT.

The rearrangement links TRBV6-1 to TRBJ1-3; a weak D match, TRBD1 (5 bases). Germline CDR1 MNHNS, CDR2 SASEGT. V was pared by 11 bases and J by 8 bases, with 10 bases between. This CDR3 contains 10 residues. CDR3 nucleotide sequence: TGTGCCGGGGGAGCGGACACCATATATTTT. Amino acids: CAGGADTIYF.

This rearrangement joins TRBV4-1 to TRBJ1-3; unclear D gene. CDR3 length: 16 amino acids. Trimming stripped 0 bases from V and 8 bases from J, with 17 bases between. CDR1 and CDR2 (germline): MGHRA, YSYEKL. The CDR3 spells CASSQDKRASGDTIYF. The DNA for the CDR3 is TGCGCCAGCAGCCAAGATAAACGGGCTTCTGGGGACACCATATATTTT.

This clonotype was counted only a few times. This sequence joins TRBV19 and TRBJ2-1; D gene ambiguous. Germline V gives CDR1 LNHDA, CDR2 SQIVND (reference sequence). V lost 7 bases to trimming and J lost 5 bases, with 12 bases between them. This CDR3 spans 13 amino acids. The CDR3 spells CASNPHVNNEQFF. As DNA, the CDR3 is TGTGCCAGTAACCCCCATGTGAACAATGAGCAGTTCTTC. Drawing the rest from reference TRBV19 and TRBJ2-1, the complete variable domain is DGGITQSPKYLFRKEGQNVTLSCEQNLNHDAMYWYRQDPGQGLRLIYYSQIVNDFQKGDIAEGYSVSREKKESFPLTVTSAQKNPTAFYLCASNPHVNNEQFFGPGTRLTVL.

This clonotype is a singleton in its sample. The chain uses TRBV4-1 and TRBJ2-1, with 11 bases matching TRBD2. Germline CDR1 and CDR2: MGHRA and YSYEKL. Unmatched junction bases numbered 10, after V lost 5 bases and J lost 7 bases. The CDR3 spans 16 residues. In DNA, the CDR3 is TGCGCCAGCAGCTCCCTCGTAGCGGGGGGGGGGAATGAGCAGTTCTTC. Protein product: CASSSLVAGGGNEQFF.

This clonotype was seen ten or more times. This chain connects TRBV7-8 to TRBJ1-2; 7 nucleotides line up with TRBD1. This CDR3 has 14 amino acids. CDR1 is SGHVS, CDR2 FQNEAQ, per germline. The V segment lost 0 bases and the J segment 4 bases; nucleotides outside the gene matches: 2. CDR3 DNA sequence: TGTGCCAGCAGCTTAGCGGGACAGAGCTATGGCTACACCTTC. Translated, it gives CASSLAGQSYGYTF.

This clonotype was counted between two and nine times. V and J are TRBV7-3 and TRBJ2-3, with a weak D call TRBD2 (6 bases). The CDR3 length is 16 residues. Per the germline V gene, CDR1 is SGHTA and CDR2 is FQGTGA. V shed 5 bases and J shed 0 bases, with 15 bases lying between them. The CDR3 loop is CASSPLPAGSTDTQYF. DNA for the CDR3: TGTGCCAGCAGCCCACTCCCGGCGGGGAGCACAGATACGCAGTATTTT.

The CDR3 loop is CASSSPGGGGGYTF. CDR3 DNA sequence: TGTGCCAGCAGTTCCCCAGGGGGAGGGGGTGGCTACACCTTC. The rearrangement uses TRBV12-3 or TRBV12-4 and TRBJ1-2; 7 bases align to TRBD1. Trimming at V came to 4 bases and at J to 7 bases, leaving 9 bases not matched to a gene. There are 14 residues in the CDR3.

This clonotype has more than one count but fewer than ten. The chain employs TRBV27 and TRBJ1-5; possible D gene TRBD1, 5 bases. Trimming left V 2 bases short and J 3 bases short, with 11 bases between. Germline assignment: CDR1 MNHEY and CDR2 SMNVEV (reference sequence). The CDR3 is 15 residues long. CDR3 in DNA: TGTGCCAGCAGTTTAGGGCCAGGGAACAATCAGCCCCAGCATTTT. It translates to CASSLGPGNNQPQHF.

This clonotype was counted at least ten times. V usage is TRBV7-9 and J usage is TRBJ2-1, with D perhaps TRBD2 (6 bases). The CDR3 extends over 13 amino acids. The germline V gene has CDR1 SEHNR and CDR2 FQNEAQ (reference sequence). The V gene lost 5 bases and the J gene lost 13 bases, with 18 bases spanning the gap. The CDR3 region is CASSPPYGSHQFF. The CDR3 nucleotides are TGTGCCAGCAGCCCACCCTACGGGAGTCACCAGTTCTTC. The full variable domain, with the rest looked up from reference TRBV7-9 and TRBJ2-1, is DTGVSQNPRHKITKRGQNVTFRCDPISEHNRLYWYRQTLGQGPEFLTYFQNEAQLEKSRLLSDRFSAERPKGSFSTLEIQRTEQGDSAMYLCASSPPYGSHQFFGPGTRLTVL.

This clonotype occurred a few times. This sequence joins TRBV19 and TRBJ1-4; D not certain. Germline values: CDR1 LNHDA, CDR2 SQIVND (reference sequence). This CDR3 has 17 residues. With 6 bases removed from V and 0 bases from J, the gap between germline ends came to 17 bases. The CDR3 is CASRHPAGTATNEKLFF. For the CDR3, the DNA is TGTGCCAGTAGGCATCCAGCCGGAACCGCAACTAATGAAAAACTGTTTTTT.

This clonotype was detected only a few times. The chain combines TRBV7-6 with TRBJ1-6; the D gene is possibly TRBD1 (5 bases). Germline lookup yields CDR1 SGHVS and CDR2 FNYEAQ. V lost 8 bases, J lost 6 bases, and 14 bases lay in between. This CDR3 spans 14 amino acids. CDR3 DNA: TGTGCCAGCGCAATAGGGGCCTCTAATTCACCCCTCCACTTT. This translates into CASAIGASNSPLHF.

This clonotype occurred a few times. The chain combines TRBV6-1 with TRBJ1-1; D is possibly TRBD1 (5 bases). Per the germline V gene, CDR1 is MNHNS and CDR2 is SASEGT. Trimming took off 6 bases at V and 7 bases at J, with 18 bases between the two ends. The CDR3 runs 14 residues. The CDR3 region has the DNA TGTGCCAGCAGGCCGGGACTGCGCCCCTTTGAAGCTTTCTTT. This codes for CASRPGLRPFEAFF.